Below, 2 T cell receptor beta chains from the same sample are listed, as sequenced in a study of response to subunit inactivated influenza vaccine. TCRdb itself ran the RT-PCR reads through MiXCR, one entry per CDR3 protein. The table includes 530,000 or so distinct CDR3 sequences, roughly 12% detected once. The sequencing used PBMCs from blood, collected on the day of vaccination. Receptors were obtained from a man aged 50 to 59 who received an inactivated influenza vaccine.

V gene TRBV12-3 or TRBV12-4 combines with J gene TRBJ2-5; D possibly corresponds to TRBD2 (5 bases). Between the trimmed V and J ends, which lost 3 bases and 4 bases, there was a span of 12 bases. The CDR3 is 14 amino acids. The CDR3 sequence is CASSFSDSGETQYF. The CDR3 coding sequence is TGTGCCAGCAGTTTCTCGGACTCCGGAGAGACCCAGTACTTC.

The rearrangement links TRBV25-1 to TRBJ2-4; 9 nucleotides agree with TRBD2. The CDR3 spans 19 residues. Trimming removed 1 base from V and 0 bases from J; junction bases left unmatched: 10. The germline V gene encodes CDR1 MGHDK and CDR2 SYGVNS. DNA for the CDR3: TGTGCCAGCAGTGAATCTAGGCTAGCGGGACGGTTAGCCAAAAACATTCAGTACTTC. It yields the protein CASSESRLAGRLAKNIQYF.